These 30 T cell receptor beta chains were all obtained from the same sample, sequenced in a study of shared clonotypes between healthy human individuals. Cells designated naive CD8 were CD45RO-negative and were positively selected for CCR7, with terminally differentiated effector memory CD45RA+ cells excluded. Assay: immunoSEQ multiplex PCR; the TCRdb copy retains only in-frame clones and omits some. In the table there are 2 million to 2.5 million clones, 93% of which are singletons. Input material: naive CD8+ T cells from PBMCs. The receptors were gathered from a young man in good health. Some clones in this sample may be carry-over from other donors' samples.

The chain employs TRBV27 and TRBJ1-5; unclear D gene. The germline V and J ends were trimmed by 5 bases and 0 bases, with 14 bases remaining between them. This CDR3 comprises 16 residues. Germline V lookup: CDR1 MNHEY, CDR2 SMNVEV (reference sequence). The CDR3: CASSLTGYYSNQPQHF. The CDR3 bases are TGTGCCAGCAGTCTGACGGGCTATTATAGCAATCAGCCCCAGCATTTT.

Of note for this clone: Additional DNA sequences in this sample encode the identical CDR3. This sequence joins TRBV5-1 and TRBJ2-7; D ambiguous. Germline V lookup: CDR1 SGHRS, CDR2 YFSETQ. V shed 2 bases and J shed 2 bases, with 8 bases lying between them. The CDR3 length is 13 residues. The CDR3 protein is CASSFDGAYEQYF. CDR3 DNA: TGCGCCAGCAGCTTCGACGGAGCCTACGAGCAGTACTTC.

J is TRBJ2-2 and V is TRBV27; D ambiguous. Germline assignment: CDR1 MNHEY and CDR2 SMNVEV (reference sequence). This CDR3 is built from 16 residues. V gave up 6 bases and J gave up 5 bases, with 19 bases separating them. The CDR3 sequence is CASSLGPTGLTGELFF. The CDR3 DNA reads TGTGCCAGCAGCTTGGGTCCGACTGGGCTAACCGGGGAGCTGTTTTTT.

The J gene is TRBJ1-2, the V gene TRBV7-5. TRBV7-5 is marked as a pseudogene. CDR3 length equals 13 residues. The CDR3 bases are TGTGTCAGAAGCTTAGTAAACGGCTATGGCTACACCTTC. Translating it yields CVRSLVNGYGYTF.

This clone was counted a single time. This rearrangement joins TRBV28 to TRBJ2-3; 10 nucleotides align to TRBD2. The CDR3 length is 20 residues. Germline values: CDR1 MDHEN, CDR2 SYDVKM. J was trimmed by 0 bases and V by 1 base; bases with no gene match: 13. This chain's CDR3 is CASSLSVVTSGASSTDTQYF. As DNA, the CDR3 is TGTGCCAGCAGTTTATCGGTGGTAACTAGCGGGGCGTCTAGCACAGATACGCAGTATTTT.

The chain has TRBV9 and TRBJ1-3; tentatively, D is TRBD1 (5 bases). V lost 0 bases, J lost 0 bases, and 10 bases lay in between. CDR1 is SGDLS, CDR2 YYNGEE, per germline. This CDR3 comprises 16 residues. The CDR3 reads CASSVARDDSGNTIYF. CDR3 nucleotide sequence: TGTGCCAGCAGCGTAGCCAGGGACGACTCTGGAAACACCATATATTTT.

The gene calls are TRBV5-6 and TRBJ2-7, with 8 positions matching TRBD1. Trimming took 3 bases from V and 2 from J; bases not matched to a gene: 7. Per germline, CDR1 SGHDT and CDR2 YYEEEE. The CDR3 covers 15 residues. The CDR3 nucleotides are TGTGCCAGCAGCTGGACACTGGACAGGGCCTACGAGCAGTACTTC. This translates into CASSWTLDRAYEQYF.

The chain is built from TRBV7-6 and TRBJ2-1; D could derive from TRBD1 or TRBD2 (5 bases each). Germline CDR1 reads SGHVS; CDR2 reads FNYEAQ. V dropped 4 bases and J dropped 7 bases, with 26 bases sitting between them. The CDR3 has 18 residues. CDR3 amino acids: CASSSSHHRIGTLNEQFF. CDR3 nucleotide sequence: TGTGCCAGCAGCTCCTCCCACCATCGAATAGGGACCCTAAATGAGCAGTTCTTC.

Notes on this clone: One end of the junction varies from germline; a read error may be responsible. The V gene is TRBV15, the J gene TRBJ2-1; no definite D call. Germline V lookup: CDR1 LNHNV, CDR2 YYDKDF (reference sequence). This CDR3 contains 13 residues. The CDR3 DNA is TGTGCCACCAGCAGAGGTTCCTCCAATGAGCAGTTCTTC. Its translation is CATSRGSSNEQFF.

V is TRBV5-6 and J is TRBJ2-7, with TRBD2 matching 7 bases. With 0 bases clipped from V and 0 bases from J, the junction kept 9 bases outside the gene matches. The CDR3 contains 17 residues. CDR1 and CDR2 from the germline V gene are SGHDT and YYEEEE. This chain's CDR3 is CASSLEFAGDDSYEQYF. CDR3 coding DNA: TGTGCCAGCAGCTTGGAGTTCGCGGGGGACGACTCCTACGAGCAGTACTTC.

This clone was observed a single time. This rearrangement joins TRBV7-6 to TRBJ2-7; the D is unclear. CDR1 is SGHVS and CDR2 is FNYEAQ in the germline V gene. The CDR3 is 13 residues long. Trimming removed 0 bases at V and 5 bases at J, with 8 bases between. CDR3 sequence: CASSLALGDEQYF. The CDR3 DNA reads as TGTGCCAGCAGCTTAGCGCTTGGGGACGAGCAGTACTTC. The entire variable domain, with the rest obtained from reference TRBV7-6 and TRBJ2-7, is as follows: GAGVSQSPRYKVTKRGQDVALRCDPISGHVSLYWYRQALGQGPEFLTYFNYEAQQDKSGLPNDRFSAERPEGSISTLTIQRTEQRDSAMYRCASSLALGDEQYFGPGTRLTVT.

The CDR3 DNA reads as TGTGCCAGCAGTTCAGCAGGGGGCGCTGGAAACACCATATATTTT. It encodes CASSSAGGAGNTIYF. V usage is TRBV27 and J usage is TRBJ1-3, with TRBD1 matching 8 bases. The CDR3 has 15 amino acids. V shed 4 bases and J 2 bases; nucleotides not matched to a gene: 4. Germline V lookup: CDR1 MNHEY, CDR2 SMNVEV (reference sequence).

The chain joins TRBV7-9 to TRBJ2-1; D is possibly TRBD2 (5 bases). The germline gives CDR1 SEHNR, CDR2 FQNEAQ (reference sequence). V was clipped by 2 bases and J by 7 bases, with 18 bases between them. This CDR3 has 16 residues. CDR3 protein: CASSLWASAPGNEQFF. The CDR3 bases are TGTGCCAGCAGCTTATGGGCGTCTGCCCCGGGGAATGAGCAGTTCTTC. Filled out from reference TRBV7-9 and TRBJ2-1, the complete variable domain reads DTGVSQNPRHKITKRGQNVTFRCDPISEHNRLYWYRQTLGQGPEFLTYFQNEAQLEKSRLLSDRFSAERPKGSFSTLEIQRTEQGDSAMYLCASSLWASAPGNEQFFGPGTRLTVL.

The genes are TRBV19 and TRBJ1-5; no clear D gene. The CDR3 consists of 17 residues. The V end was cut by 3 bases, the J end by 2 bases, with 17 bases between. Germline V gene sequence: CDR1 LNHDA, CDR2 SQIVND (reference sequence). CDR3 bases: TGTGCCAGTAGTATCAGTGTCGTGAGTGAGGGCAATCAGCCCCAGCATTTT. It codes for CASSISVVSEGNQPQHF.

The rearrangement uses TRBV15 and TRBJ1-2; D is ambiguous. The CDR3 totals 14 residues. Germline V CDR1 and CDR2: LNHNV, YYDKDF (reference sequence). V lost 3 bases and J lost 0, with 8 bases in between. CDR3 nucleotides: TGTGCCACCAGCAGTATTCAGACTAACTATGGCTACACCTTC. It specifies CATSSIQTNYGYTF.

The chain uses TRBV27 and TRBJ1-1, with D perhaps TRBD1 (5 bases). The germline CDR1 and CDR2 sequences are MNHEY and SMNVEV (reference sequence). V lost 6 bases and J lost 4, with 21 bases in between. The CDR3 length is 16 residues. CDR3 bases: TGTGCCAGCAGCCTGGGGCCAGGGCGGGCGGGCACTGAAGCTTTCTTT. Residues: CASSLGPGRAGTEAFF.

This chain connects TRBV27 to TRBJ2-1, with 7 positions matching TRBD2. The V and J ends lost 5 bases and 3 bases, in that order; junction bases with no gene match: 10. Germline assignment: CDR1 MNHEY and CDR2 SMNVEV (reference sequence). The CDR3 runs 16 residues. CDR3 bases: TGTGCCAGCAGTCCCCCCCCTAGCGGATACTACAATGAGCAGTTCTTC. It codes for CASSPPPSGYYNEQFF.

This clone was detected a few times. V gene TRBV7-6 combines with J gene TRBJ2-7, with 7 bases lining up with TRBD1. V was pared by 0 bases and J by 6 bases, with 8 bases of the junction left unmatched. CDR3 length equals 15 residues. Germline CDR1 is SGHVS and CDR2 is FNYEAQ. The CDR3 nucleotides are TGTGCCAGCAGCTTAGCGGTGACAGGGACGAGCGAGCAGTACTTC. Amino acids: CASSLAVTGTSEQYF.

This clone was counted once. This chain joins TRBV28 and TRBJ1-1; D gene ambiguous. Germline V CDR1 and CDR2: MDHEN, SYDVKM. Trimming took off 4 bases at V and 8 bases at J, with 17 bases between the two ends. This CDR3 is built from 14 residues. Here the CDR3 DNA reads TGTGCCAGCAGTTGGGCCGAACTCGTGGGGGAAGCTTTCTTT. It codes for CASSWAELVGEAFF.

The V call is TRBV30, the J call TRBJ2-7; 7 positions agree with TRBD1. Germline CDR1 is GTSNPN and CDR2 is SVGIG (reference sequence). The CDR3 covers 13 residues. J lost 6 bases, V lost 4 bases, and 9 bases had no gene match. CDR3 residues: CAWNGDSTAEQYF. For the CDR3, the DNA is TGTGCCTGGAATGGGGACAGCACCGCCGAGCAGTACTTC.

A note on this clone: The CDR3 end shows no conserved phenylalanine or tryptophan, and so a read error is likely. The V and J genes are TRBV28 and TRBJ2-7, with D perhaps TRBD2 (6 bases). V lost 8 bases, J lost 3 bases, and 11 bases lay in between. The CDR3 contains 12 residues. CDR1 and CDR2 (germline): MDHEN, SYDVKM. This CDR3 reads CASGWRGYEQYL. In DNA, the CDR3 is TGTGCCAGCGGGTGGAGGGGCTACGAGCAGTACCTC.

This chain joins TRBV9 and TRBJ2-3; 7 nucleotides line up with TRBD1. Germline V gene sequence: CDR1 SGDLS, CDR2 YYNGEE. This CDR3 has 17 amino acids. The J segment lost 3 bases and the V segment lost 2 bases, leaving 12 bases of the junction unmatched. The CDR3 DNA reads TGTGCCAGCAGCGTGGAAACTGAGGGACAGCTAACAGATACGCAGTATTTT. Protein: CASSVETEGQLTDTQYF. Based on the CDR3 plus reference TRBV9 and TRBJ2-3, the full variable domain is DSGVTQTPKHLITATGQRVTLRCSPRSGDLSVYWYQQSLDQGLQFLIQYYNGEERAKGNILERFSAQQFPDLHSELNLSSLELGDSALYFCASSVETEGQLTDTQYFGPGTRLTVL.

The chain couples TRBV27 to TRBJ2-5; 7 nucleotides line up with TRBD1. Germline V gives CDR1 MNHEY, CDR2 SMNVEV (reference sequence). The CDR3 consists of 14 residues. J was trimmed by 2 bases and V by 5 bases; bases with no gene match: 5. The CDR3 region has the DNA TGTGCCAGCAGTCAACAGGGGCGTCAAGAGACCCAGTACTTC. This gives the protein CASSQQGRQETQYF.

The chain recombines TRBV28 with TRBJ2-5, with TRBD1 matching over 7 bases. The V gene end was trimmed by 3 bases and the J gene end by 0 bases; junction bases not matched to a gene: 4. This CDR3 contains 15 residues. In germline, CDR1 is MDHEN, CDR2 SYDVKM. CDR3 coding DNA: TGTGCCAGCAGTTTGGGACAGCCCAACCAAGAGACCCAGTACTTC. This sequence encodes CASSLGQPNQETQYF.

The gene calls are TRBV10-3 and TRBJ2-1; D might be TRBD2 (6 bases). The CDR3 extends over 15 amino acids. Germline CDR1 is ENHRY and CDR2 is SYGVKD. With 3 bases removed from V and 3 bases from J, the gap between germline ends came to 12 bases. CDR3 sequence (DNA): TGTGCCATCAGTGACCTCGCGGGAATCTACAATGAGCAGTTCTTC. Amino acid sequence: CAISDLAGIYNEQFF.

In the case of this clone: At one boundary the junction diverges from the germline segment, which might be a read error. This chain uses TRBV4-1 with TRBJ2-1, with D possibly TRBD2 on 6 matching bases. This CDR3 has 17 amino acids. Germline loops: CDR1 MGHRA, CDR2 YSYEKL. For the CDR3, the DNA is TGCGCCAGCAGCCAAGATACGACTAGGTCGAAGGACAATGGGCAGTTCTTC. Protein: CASSQDTTRSKDNGQFF.

This clone was seen a single time. This chain uses TRBV6-5 with TRBJ2-5, with TRBD2 as a possible D gene (6 bases). In germline, CDR1 is MNHEY, CDR2 SVGAGI. The CDR3 consists of 15 residues. V lost 7 bases, J lost 1 base, and 16 bases lay in between. The CDR3 region has the DNA TGTGCCAGCACGTCAGCGGGCCTACTCCAAGAGACCCAGTACTTC. It encodes CASTSAGLLQETQYF.

The chain couples TRBV4-1 to TRBJ1-2; D is perhaps TRBD1 (5 bases). V was cut by 1 base and J by 1 base, with 13 bases left in between. The CDR3 consists of 16 residues. Germline lookup yields CDR1 MGHRA and CDR2 YSYEKL. The CDR3 nucleotides read TGCGCCAGCAGCCAAGCCCCGGGACGGGGTAACTATGGCTACACCTTC. This gives the protein CASSQAPGRGNYGYTF.

The chain couples TRBV5-8 to TRBJ1-5; 8 bases agree with TRBD1. Germline V gives CDR1 SGHTS, CDR2 YDEGEE. With V trimmed by 5 bases and J by 0 bases, 10 bases remained unmatched. This CDR3 is 17 amino acids long. In nucleotides, the CDR3 is TGTGCCAGCAGTTCCTTATTCAGGGGGCTTAGCAATCAGCCCCAGCATTTT. Residues: CASSSLFRGLSNQPQHF. Drawing the rest from reference TRBV5-8 and TRBJ1-5, the complete variable domain is EAGVTQSPTHLIKTRGQQATLRCSPISGHTSVYWYQQALGLGLQFLLWYDEGEERNRGNFPPRFSGRQFPNYSSELNVNALELEDSALYLCASSSLFRGLSNQPQHFGDGTRLSIL.

The chain links TRBV29-1 to TRBJ1-4, with 8 positions matching TRBD1. The CDR3 consists of 15 residues. Trimming cost V 3 bases and J 5 bases; bases outside gene matches: 8. The germline CDR1 and CDR2 sequences are SQVTM and ANQGSEA. CDR3 in DNA: TGCAGCGTTGAGGAAAGGACAGGGTTAAATGAAAAACTGTTTTTT. Amino acids: CSVEERTGLNEKLFF.